What follows are 24 T cell receptor beta chains derived from one specimen sequenced in a study of early T cells in non-severe SARS-CoV-2 infection (dated by TCRdb to the early 2020s). Libraries were built with 5' RACE. These reads were obtained on a NextSeq 500. TCRdb reworked the public reads: Q25 trimming with fastp, MiXCR clone assembly, productive beta chains retained. Records with the same CDR3 protein are collapsed into one entry carrying the most frequent genes and DNA. This sample is represented by about 68,000 distinct CDR3 sequences; 12% of them were singletons. About 1.7% of the sample lies in the top ten. Sequenced input: whole blood. Receptors were obtained from an adult who was a healthcare worker with PCR-confirmed SARS-CoV-2 infection or an uninfected control (not recorded which).

The chain employs TRBV9 and TRBJ2-5, with TRBD2 identical over 8 bases. The V and J ends lost 0 bases and 2 bases, in that order; junction bases with no gene match: 15. This CDR3 has 19 amino acids. Germline V gene data show CDR1 as SGDLS and CDR2 as YYNGEE. This CDR3 reads CASSVASGRRGAGQETQYF. Here the CDR3 DNA reads TGTGCCAGCAGCGTAGCATCTGGCCGGCGGGGGGCCGGTCAAGAGACCCAGTACTTC.

A few counts support this clonotype. This rearrangement joins TRBV20-1 to TRBJ2-1; a possible D gene is TRBD2 (5 bases). V lost 0 bases, J lost 4 bases, and 13 bases lay in between. CDR1 is DFQATT and CDR2 is SNEGSKA in the germline V gene (reference sequence). This CDR3 is built from 15 residues. For the CDR3, the DNA is TGCAGTGCTAGAGATCTCCGGAGGAGTTACAATGAGCAGTTCTTC. It encodes CSARDLRRSYNEQFF.

Many counts were recorded for this clonotype. The chain links TRBV6-2 or TRBV6-3 to TRBJ1-2; D remains unclear. The CDR3 extends over 14 amino acids. V lost 6 bases and J 5 bases, leaving 16 bases between the germline ends. Germline V gene sequence: CDR1 MNHEY, CDR2 SVGEGT. The CDR3 region is CASRYLARQYGYTF. The CDR3, as DNA: TGTGCCAGCAGGTACCTGGCCCGGCAGTATGGCTACACCTTC.

This clonotype was counted ten times or more. This chain connects TRBV7-9 to TRBJ2-4; 8 nucleotides align to TRBD1. This CDR3 spans 14 amino acids. The germline V gene encodes CDR1 SEHNR and CDR2 FQNEAQ (reference sequence). Losses at the gene ends were 1 base for V and 7 bases for J; bases not matched to a gene: 3. CDR3: CASSLGQGLNIQYF. The CDR3 region has the DNA TGTGCCAGCAGCTTAGGACAGGGGTTGAACATTCAGTACTTC.

This clonotype was observed at least ten times. The chain combines TRBV6-2 or TRBV6-3 with TRBJ2-6; no clear D gene. Trimming pared 4 bases from V and 0 bases from J, leaving 13 bases between. The germline V gene encodes CDR1 MNHEY and CDR2 SVGEGT. This CDR3 has 17 amino acids. The CDR3 here is CASSSRTGFSGANVLTF. As DNA, the CDR3 is TGTGCCAGCAGTTCCCGGACCGGGTTCTCTGGGGCCAACGTCCTGACTTTC.

This clonotype appeared a few times. The chain carries TRBV6-2 or TRBV6-3 and TRBJ1-5, with D maybe TRBD1 (5 bases). Germline V gene sequence: CDR1 MNHEY, CDR2 SVGEGT. V lost 0 bases to trimming and J lost 4 bases, with 19 bases between them. This CDR3 contains 18 residues. The CDR3 loop is CASSYSGLSPSRNQPQHF. The CDR3 DNA reads as TGTGCCAGCAGTTACTCGGGGCTCTCCCCGAGCAGAAATCAGCCCCAGCATTTT.

This rearrangement joins TRBV21-1 to TRBJ2-7. TRBV21-1 is listed as a pseudogene. The CDR3 spans 12 residues. In DNA form, the CDR3 reads TGTGCCAGCACCCGTCCTAGGGACGAGCAGTACTTC. Translating gives CASTRPRDEQYF.

The chain uses TRBV10-2 and TRBJ2-5, with TRBD2 matching over 11 bases. The ends lost 3 bases at V and 4 bases at J; junction bases unmatched: 4. The CDR3 runs 15 residues. The germline gives CDR1 WSHSY, CDR2 SAAADI. The CDR3 sequence: CASSDSGLAGETQYF. The CDR3 DNA reads as TGCGCCAGCAGTGACTCTGGACTAGCGGGAGAGACCCAGTACTTC.

This clonotype was counted a few times. The CDR3 DNA reads TGCGCCAGCAGCTTGGGGGACGGCCTCTACGAGCAGTACTTC. Translating it yields CASSLGDGLYEQYF. The chain employs TRBV5-1 and TRBJ2-7; the D gene could be TRBD1 or TRBD2 (5 bases each). The V end was cut by 0 bases, the J end by 3 bases, with 10 bases between. The germline V gene has CDR1 SGHRS and CDR2 YFSETQ. The length of the CDR3 is 14 residues.

The chain combines TRBV10-3 with TRBJ2-5, with a possible D match to TRBD1 (5 bases). Germline CDR1 and CDR2: ENHRY and SYGVKD. V was pared by 3 bases and J by 2 bases, with 13 bases between. The CDR3 is 15 amino acids. For the CDR3, the DNA is TGTGCCATCAGTGAATTTACAGGAGTTCAAGAGACCCAGTACTTC. This codes for CAISEFTGVQETQYF.

This clonotype was detected ten times or more. The DNA for the CDR3 is TGTGCCAGCAGCTTATTTGGAGCCAGCCAAGAGACCCAGTACTTC. This encodes CASSLFGASQETQYF. This chain joins TRBV7-3 and TRBJ2-5, with D uncertain. The CDR3 length is 15 residues. The V and J ends lost 2 bases and 1 base respectively, with 11 bases between them. From germline, CDR1 is SGHTA and CDR2 FQGTGA.

In its sample, this clonotype was seen a few times. This chain joins TRBV7-2 and TRBJ1-1; tentative D call: TRBD1 (5 bases). Germline CDR1 reads SGHTA; CDR2 reads FQGNSA. This CDR3 contains 18 residues. V gave up 5 bases and J gave up 6 bases, with 28 bases separating them. The CDR3 bases are TGTGCCAGCAGCCCATCCCTTATCGCAGCAGTGGAAGGGGCTGAAGCTTTCTTT. This translates into CASSPSLIAAVEGAEAFF.

This clonotype has more than one count but fewer than ten. V usage is TRBV19 and J usage is TRBJ1-1; TRBD1 matches 7 bases. CDR3 length: 16 residues. Germline V gene data show CDR1 as LNHDA and CDR2 as SQIVND (reference sequence). V gave up 0 bases and J gave up 5 bases; unmatched junction bases: 9. The CDR3 DNA follows: TGTGCCAGTAGTATAGATTCTACAGGGGATTCGACTGAAGCTTTCTTT. It yields the protein CASSIDSTGDSTEAFF.

This clonotype was seen many times. V usage is TRBV7-9 and J usage is TRBJ1-2, with D possibly TRBD1 on 5 matching bases. V lost 3 bases to trimming and J lost 8 bases, with 13 bases between them. The germline CDR1 and CDR2 sequences are SEHNR and FQNEAQ (reference sequence). The CDR3 has 13 amino acids. The CDR3: CASSFGALLGYTF. The CDR3 bases are TGTGCCAGCAGCTTTGGGGCCCTTCTGGGCTACACCTTC.

The rearrangement uses TRBV6-5 and TRBJ1-5, with D possibly TRBD1 on 6 matching bases. This CDR3 region has 16 residues. Trimming removed 6 bases at V and 2 bases at J, with 17 bases between. Per germline, CDR1 MNHEY and CDR2 SVGAGI. CDR3 nucleotides: TGTGCCAGCAGCCCTAGGGGGGGGGCCCGCAATCAGCCCCAGCATTTT. Translated, it gives CASSPRGGARNQPQHF.

This clonotype showed up many times. This rearrangement joins TRBV2 to TRBJ1-2; 11 nucleotides align to TRBD1. The CDR3 runs 13 residues. Looked up from germline, CDR1 is SNHLY and CDR2 is FYNNEI. With 5 bases clipped from V and 12 bases from J, the junction kept 8 bases outside the gene matches. As DNA, the CDR3 is TGTGCCAGCAGTTCGGACAGGGGGCTTGGGGACACCTTC. Amino acid sequence: CASSSDRGLGDTF.

The chain is built from TRBV6-1 and TRBJ1-5; D not certain. The length of the CDR3 is 11 residues. Trimming removed 5 bases at V and 5 bases at J, with 4 bases between. Germline CDR1 MNHNS, CDR2 SASEGT. CDR3 nucleotides: TGTGCCAGCAGTATAGATCAGCCCCAGCATTTT. It specifies CASSIDQPQHF.

In this sample, this clonotype turned up a few times. CDR3 coding DNA: TGTGCCAGCAGCTTGGAGCAGCGGAACTATGGCTACACCTTC. Protein sequence: CASSLEQRNYGYTF. The V and J genes are TRBV5-6 and TRBJ1-2; D gene unclear. CDR1 is SGHDT and CDR2 is YYEEEE in the germline V gene. The germline V and J ends were trimmed by 0 bases and 2 bases, with 8 bases remaining between them. The length of the CDR3 is 14 residues.

This CDR3 reads CASSLGPRGLNNEQFF. DNA of the CDR3: TGTGCCAGCAGTTTAGGGCCGCGGGGTTTAAACAATGAGCAGTTCTTC. The V call is TRBV12-3 or TRBV12-4, the J call TRBJ2-1, with D possibly being TRBD2 (6 bases). The CDR3 is made up of 16 amino acids. V was shortened by 1 base and J by 5 bases, with 15 bases between the two germline ends.

This clonotype was counted many times. The rearrangement uses TRBV3-1 and TRBJ1-1; perhaps TRBD1 as D (5 bases). V was shortened by 0 bases and J by 2 bases, with 16 bases between the two germline ends. Germline V gene lookup returns CDR1 LGHDT and CDR2 YNNKEL (reference sequence). This CDR3 is built from 17 residues. The CDR3 DNA sequence: TGTGCCAGCAGCCAAGATCTTTGGGCCGGGGGAAACACTGAAGCTTTCTTT. Protein: CASSQDLWAGGNTEAFF.

The chain has TRBV14 and TRBJ1-2; D is undetermined. Germline CDR1 reads SGHDN; CDR2 reads FVKESK. There are 13 residues in the CDR3. The V and J ends lost 0 bases and 3 bases respectively, with 5 bases between them. CDR3 loop: CASSQDLYYGYTF. CDR3 sequence (DNA): TGTGCCAGCAGCCAAGATTTGTACTATGGCTACACCTTC.

This clonotype was detected a few times. The chain couples TRBV19 to TRBJ2-1, with D possibly matching TRBD1 (5 bases). V was trimmed by 3 bases and J by 2 bases, leaving 17 bases between them. The germline gives CDR1 LNHDA, CDR2 SQIVND (reference sequence). The CDR3 totals 17 residues. CDR3 loop: CASSISDSFITYNEQFF. CDR3 nucleotide sequence: TGTGCCAGTAGTATTAGTGACAGTTTCATAACCTACAATGAGCAGTTCTTC.

The chain links TRBV7-2 to TRBJ2-4, with D tentatively TRBD2 (6 bases). Trimming pared 5 bases from V and 11 bases from J, leaving 10 bases between. Germline assignment: CDR1 SGHTA and CDR2 FQGNSA. CDR3 length equals 11 residues. CDR3 in amino acids: CASSPGLLQYF. The CDR3 nucleotides are TGTGCCAGCAGCCCTGGACTACTTCAGTACTTC.

The table lists this clonotype with a few counts. The rearrangement uses TRBV6-5 and TRBJ2-2, with 8 bases fitting TRBD1. CDR3 size: 16 residues. J gave up 2 bases and V 5 bases, and 7 bases lay outside the gene matches. The germline V gene encodes CDR1 MNHEY and CDR2 SVGAGI. CDR3: CASSGVGTGNTGELFF. In DNA, the CDR3 is TGTGCCAGCAGTGGAGTGGGGACAGGCAACACCGGGGAGCTGTTTTTT.